This T cell receptor (beta chain) originates from a study of shared clonotypes between healthy human individuals. This clone was detected only once. TCRdb keeps only in-frame clones here, not all; method: immunoSEQ multiplex PCR. Here the sample spans about 670,000 clones, about 78% being singletons. V dropped 4 bases and J dropped 9 bases, with 21 bases sitting between them. Germline V CDR1 and CDR2: SGHVS, FQNEAQ. The length of the CDR3 is 15 residues. The receptor was isolated from a woman aged 30 to 39 in good health. Sequencing input: memory CD4+ T cells sorted from blood. Indicated subset: CD45RA-negative fraction. This chain links TRBV7-8 with TRBJ1-2; D ambiguous. The CDR3 is CASSSSLTSVQSYTF. CDR3 coding DNA: TGTGCCAGCAGCTCGAGCTTAACCTCTGTCCAGAGCTACACCTTC.